This entry is about one TCR beta chain. No antigen is known for it. This specimen comes from a study of cytomegalovirus exposure and HLA in healthy donors. This CDR3 is built from 14 residues. The V gene lost 8 bases and the J gene lost 1 base, with 13 bases spanning the gap. Germline values: CDR1 MNHNY, CDR2 SVGAGI (reference sequence). PCR primers comprised 60 Vbeta and 13 Jbeta primers. The repertoire was sequenced with immunoSEQ multiplex PCR; TCRdb's copy has only in-frame clones and lacks some. The sample records about 180,000 clones, 80% to 90% being singletons. Study-wide findings and caveats: The majority of TCR sequences were rare, yet some public TCRs appeared in many donors.

This TCR derives from a woman under 30 in good health and CMV-seropositive. V usage is TRBV6-6 and J usage is TRBJ2-3, with D maybe TRBD2 (6 bases). Sequenced material: PBMCs. The CDR3 loop is CASSRERGTDTQYF. CDR3 in DNA: TGTGCCAGCTCCCGGGAGCGGGGCACAGATACGCAGTATTTT.